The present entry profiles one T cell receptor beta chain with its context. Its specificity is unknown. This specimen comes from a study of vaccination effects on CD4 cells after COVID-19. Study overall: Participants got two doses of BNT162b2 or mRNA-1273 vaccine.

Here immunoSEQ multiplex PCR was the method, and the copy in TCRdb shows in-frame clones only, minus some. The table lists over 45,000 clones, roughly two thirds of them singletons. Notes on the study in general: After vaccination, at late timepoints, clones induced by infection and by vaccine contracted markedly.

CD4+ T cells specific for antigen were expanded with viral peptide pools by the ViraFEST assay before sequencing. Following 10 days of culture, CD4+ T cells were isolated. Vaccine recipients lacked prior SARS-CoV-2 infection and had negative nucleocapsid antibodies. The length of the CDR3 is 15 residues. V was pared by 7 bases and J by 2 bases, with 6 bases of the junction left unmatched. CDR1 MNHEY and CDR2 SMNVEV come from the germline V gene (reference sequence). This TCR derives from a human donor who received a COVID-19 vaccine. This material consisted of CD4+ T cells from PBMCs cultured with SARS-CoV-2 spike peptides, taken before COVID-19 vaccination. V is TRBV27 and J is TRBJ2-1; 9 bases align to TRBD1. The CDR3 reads CASMYTGGAYNEQFF. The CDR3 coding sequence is TGTGCCAGCATGTACACAGGGGGCGCCTACAATGAGCAGTTCTTC.